In its sample, the clone carrying this T cell receptor (beta chain) was seen many times. This record belongs to a study of neurological immune-mediated disorders. TCRdb re-analysed the 5' RACE reads in MiXCR, keeping a single row per CDR3 protein. The table includes about 59,000 distinct CDR3 sequences, roughly 13% detected once. Input material: PBMCs. The clonotype was recovered from a woman aged 55-70 years with HTLV-1-associated myelopathy (HAM/TSP).

The CDR3 DNA sequence: TGCAGCGTTGACCACCTTCCTAGCGGGAGTAAGGATGAGCAGTTCTTC. It specifies CSVDHLPSGSKDEQFF. The rearrangement uses TRBV29-1 and TRBJ2-1, with 10 bases aligning to TRBD2. Unmatched junction bases numbered 13, after V lost 3 bases and J lost 8 bases. CDR1 and CDR2 (germline): SQVTM, ANQGSEA. This CDR3 has 16 amino acids.